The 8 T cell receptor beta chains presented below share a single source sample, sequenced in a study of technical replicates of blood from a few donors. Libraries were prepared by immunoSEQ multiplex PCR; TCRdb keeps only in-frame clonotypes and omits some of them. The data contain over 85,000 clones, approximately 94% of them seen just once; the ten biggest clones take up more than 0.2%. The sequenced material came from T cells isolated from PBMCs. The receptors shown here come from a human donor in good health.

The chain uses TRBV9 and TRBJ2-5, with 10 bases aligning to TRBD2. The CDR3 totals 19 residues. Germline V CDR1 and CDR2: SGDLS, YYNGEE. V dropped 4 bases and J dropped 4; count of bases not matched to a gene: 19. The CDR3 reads CASSTPGLWASGSLETQYF. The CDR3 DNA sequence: TGTGCCAGCAGCACTCCCGGGCTATGGGCTAGCGGGAGTTTAGAGACCCAGTACTTC.

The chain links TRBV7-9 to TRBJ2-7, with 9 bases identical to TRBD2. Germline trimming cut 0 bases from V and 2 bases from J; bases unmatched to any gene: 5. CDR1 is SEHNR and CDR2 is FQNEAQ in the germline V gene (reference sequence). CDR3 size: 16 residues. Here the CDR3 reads CASSLALGLAPYEQYF. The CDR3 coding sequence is TGTGCCAGCAGCTTAGCCCTGGGACTAGCACCCTACGAGCAGTACTTC. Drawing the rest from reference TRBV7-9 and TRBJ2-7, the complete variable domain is DTGVSQNPRHKITKRGQNVTFRCDPISEHNRLYWYRQTLGQGPEFLTYFQNEAQLEKSRLLSDRFSAERPKGSFSTLEIQRTEQGDSAMYLCASSLALGLAPYEQYFGPGTRLTVT.

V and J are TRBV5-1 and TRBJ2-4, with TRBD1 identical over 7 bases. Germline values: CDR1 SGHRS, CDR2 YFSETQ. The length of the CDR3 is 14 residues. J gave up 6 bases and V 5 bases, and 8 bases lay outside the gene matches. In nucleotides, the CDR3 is TGCGCCAGCAGACAAACAGGGGTGTTAAACATTCAGTACTTC. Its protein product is CASRQTGVLNIQYF.

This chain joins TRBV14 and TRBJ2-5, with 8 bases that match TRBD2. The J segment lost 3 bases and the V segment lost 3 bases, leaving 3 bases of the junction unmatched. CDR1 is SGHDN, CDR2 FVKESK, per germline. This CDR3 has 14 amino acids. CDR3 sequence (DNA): TGTGCCAGCAGCCATTTACTAGCGGAAGAGACCCAGTACTTC. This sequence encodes CASSHLLAEETQYF. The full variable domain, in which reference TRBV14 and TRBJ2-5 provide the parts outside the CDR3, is EAGVTQFPSHSVIEKGQTVTLRCDPISGHDNLYWYRRVMGKEIKFLLHFVKESKQDESGMPNNRFLAERTGGTYSTLKVQPAELEDSGVYFCASSHLLAEETQYFGPGTRLLVL.

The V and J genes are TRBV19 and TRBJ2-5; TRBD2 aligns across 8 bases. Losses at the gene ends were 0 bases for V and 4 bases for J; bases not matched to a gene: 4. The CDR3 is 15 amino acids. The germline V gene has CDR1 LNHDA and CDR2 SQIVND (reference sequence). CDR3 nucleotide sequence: TGTGCCAGTAGTATAGATCGGGGGGGGGTAGAGACCCAGTACTTC. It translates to CASSIDRGGVETQYF.

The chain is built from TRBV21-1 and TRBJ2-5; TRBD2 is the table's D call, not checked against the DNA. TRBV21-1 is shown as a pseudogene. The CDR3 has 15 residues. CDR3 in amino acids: CASSKPRRGEETQYF. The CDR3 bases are TGTGCCAGCAGCAAACCTCGGAGAGGTGAAGAGACCCAGTACTTC.

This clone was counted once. This chain's CDR3 is CASSVGTGGWQPQHF. The CDR3 DNA reads TGTGCCAGCAGCGTAGGCACAGGGGGCTGGCAGCCCCAGCATTTT. The chain couples TRBV9 to TRBJ1-5; 9 bases are a match to TRBD1. J lost 7 bases, V lost 0 bases, and 5 bases had no gene match. The CDR3 loop spans 15 amino acids. Germline values: CDR1 SGDLS, CDR2 YYNGEE.

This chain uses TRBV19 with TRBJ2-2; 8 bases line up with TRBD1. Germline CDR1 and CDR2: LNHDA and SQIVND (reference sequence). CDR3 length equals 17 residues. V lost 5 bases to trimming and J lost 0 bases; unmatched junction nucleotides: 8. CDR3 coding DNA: TGTGCCAGTAGTTTCCGCAGGGGGCTCGCGAACACCGGGGAGCTGTTTTTT. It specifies CASSFRRGLANTGELFF. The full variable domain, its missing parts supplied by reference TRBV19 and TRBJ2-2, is DGGITQSPKYLFRKEGQNVTLSCEQNLNHDAMYWYRQDPGQGLRLIYYSQIVNDFQKGDIAEGYSVSREKKESFPLTVTSAQKNPTAFYLCASSFRRGLANTGELFFGEGSRLTVL.